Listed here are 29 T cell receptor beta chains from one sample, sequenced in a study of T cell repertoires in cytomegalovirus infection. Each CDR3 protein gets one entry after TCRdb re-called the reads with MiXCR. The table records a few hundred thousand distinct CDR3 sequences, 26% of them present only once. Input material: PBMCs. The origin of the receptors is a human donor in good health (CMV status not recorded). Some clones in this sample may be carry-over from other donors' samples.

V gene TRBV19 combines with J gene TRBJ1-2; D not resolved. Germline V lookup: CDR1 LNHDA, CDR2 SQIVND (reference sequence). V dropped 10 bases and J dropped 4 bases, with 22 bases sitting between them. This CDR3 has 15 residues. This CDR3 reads CATSPTTDGIYGYTF. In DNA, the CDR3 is TGTGCCACCTCGCCGACAACGGACGGAATCTATGGCTACACCTTC.

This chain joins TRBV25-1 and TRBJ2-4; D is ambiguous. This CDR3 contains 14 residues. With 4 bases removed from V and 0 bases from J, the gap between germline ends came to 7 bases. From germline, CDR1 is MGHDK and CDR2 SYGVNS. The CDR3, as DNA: TGTGCCAGCAGTGCGAGTTTAGCCAAAAACATTCAGTACTTC. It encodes CASSASLAKNIQYF.

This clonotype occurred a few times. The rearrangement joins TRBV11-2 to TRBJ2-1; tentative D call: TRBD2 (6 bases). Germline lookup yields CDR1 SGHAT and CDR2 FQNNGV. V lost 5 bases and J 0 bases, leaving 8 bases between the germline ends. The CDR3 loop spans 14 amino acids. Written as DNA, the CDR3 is TGTGCCAGCAGCCGGCGGGACTCCTACAATGAGCAGTTCTTC. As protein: CASSRRDSYNEQFF.

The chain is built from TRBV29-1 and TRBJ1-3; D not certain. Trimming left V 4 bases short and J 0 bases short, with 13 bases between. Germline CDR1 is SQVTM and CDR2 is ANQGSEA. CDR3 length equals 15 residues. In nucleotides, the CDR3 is TGCAGCGTTGTAGGAGGCCCTTCCTCTGGAAACACCATATATTTT. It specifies CSVVGGPSSGNTIYF.

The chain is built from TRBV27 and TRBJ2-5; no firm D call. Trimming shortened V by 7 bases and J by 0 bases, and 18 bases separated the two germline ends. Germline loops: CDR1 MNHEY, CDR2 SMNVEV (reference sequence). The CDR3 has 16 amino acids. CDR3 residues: CASNFWAAPDQETQYF. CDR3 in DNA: TGTGCCAGCAATTTTTGGGCAGCCCCCGACCAAGAGACCCAGTACTTC.

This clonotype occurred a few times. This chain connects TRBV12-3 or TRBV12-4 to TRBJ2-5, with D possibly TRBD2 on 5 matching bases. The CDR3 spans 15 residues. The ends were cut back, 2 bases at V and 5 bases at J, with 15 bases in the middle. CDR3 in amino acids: CASSLLQLVGETQYF. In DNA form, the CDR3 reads TGTGCCAGCAGTTTACTCCAACTAGTGGGGGAGACCCAGTACTTC.

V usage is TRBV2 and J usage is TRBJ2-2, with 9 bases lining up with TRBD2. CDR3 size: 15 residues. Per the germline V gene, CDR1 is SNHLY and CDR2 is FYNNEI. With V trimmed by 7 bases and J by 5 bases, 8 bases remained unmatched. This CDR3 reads CASKSSGSGTGELFF. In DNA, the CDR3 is TGTGCCAGCAAAAGTAGCGGGAGCGGTACCGGGGAGCTGTTTTTT.

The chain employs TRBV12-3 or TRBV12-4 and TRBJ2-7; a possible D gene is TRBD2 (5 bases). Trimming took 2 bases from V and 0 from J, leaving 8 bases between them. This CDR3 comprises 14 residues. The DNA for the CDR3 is TGTGCCAGCAGTTTACGGGAAAGCTCCTACGAGCAGTACTTC. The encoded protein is CASSLRESSYEQYF.

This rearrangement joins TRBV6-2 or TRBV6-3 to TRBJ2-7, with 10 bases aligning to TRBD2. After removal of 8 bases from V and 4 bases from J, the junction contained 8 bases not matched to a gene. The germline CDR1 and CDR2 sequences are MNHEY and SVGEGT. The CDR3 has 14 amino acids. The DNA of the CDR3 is TGTGCCAGCGCCGTAGCGGGAGGAGGATACGAGCAGTACGTC. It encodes CASAVAGGGYEQYV.

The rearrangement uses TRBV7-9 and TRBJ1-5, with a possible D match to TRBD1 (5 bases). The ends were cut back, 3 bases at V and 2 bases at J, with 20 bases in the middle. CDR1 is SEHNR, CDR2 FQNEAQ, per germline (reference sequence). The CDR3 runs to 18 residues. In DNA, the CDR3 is TGTGCCAGCAGCTTCGGTCGGGTAGGGGCCTCGGGCAATCAGCCCCAGCATTTT. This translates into CASSFGRVGASGNQPQHF.

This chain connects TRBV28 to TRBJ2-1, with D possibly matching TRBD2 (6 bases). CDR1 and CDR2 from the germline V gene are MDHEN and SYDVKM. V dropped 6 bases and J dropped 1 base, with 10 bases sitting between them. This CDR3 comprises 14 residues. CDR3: CASRELASYNEQFF. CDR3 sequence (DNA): TGTGCCAGCAGGGAACTAGCTTCCTACAATGAGCAGTTCTTC.

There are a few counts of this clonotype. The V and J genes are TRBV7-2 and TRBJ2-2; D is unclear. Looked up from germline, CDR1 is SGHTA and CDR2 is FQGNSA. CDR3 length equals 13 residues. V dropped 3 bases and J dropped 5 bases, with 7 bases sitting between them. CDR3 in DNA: TGTGCCAGCAGCTTTTTAGGTACCGGGGAGCTGTTTTTT. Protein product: CASSFLGTGELFF.

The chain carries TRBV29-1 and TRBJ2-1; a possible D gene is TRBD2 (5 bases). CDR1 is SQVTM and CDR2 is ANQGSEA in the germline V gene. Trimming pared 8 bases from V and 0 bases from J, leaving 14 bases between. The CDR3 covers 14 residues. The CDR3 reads CSHGNPSSYNEQFF. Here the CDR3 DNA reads TGCAGCCACGGGAACCCGAGCTCCTACAATGAGCAGTTCTTC.

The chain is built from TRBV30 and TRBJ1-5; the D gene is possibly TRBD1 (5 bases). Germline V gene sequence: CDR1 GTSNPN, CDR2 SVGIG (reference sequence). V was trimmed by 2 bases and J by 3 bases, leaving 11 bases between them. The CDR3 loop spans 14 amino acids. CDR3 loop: CAWSSRQPNQPQHF. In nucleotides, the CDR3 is TGTGCCTGGAGTTCACGACAGCCCAATCAGCCCCAGCATTTT. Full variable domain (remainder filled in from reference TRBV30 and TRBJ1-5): SQTIHQWPATLVQPVGSPLSLECTVEGTSNPNLYWYRQAAGRGLQLLFYSVGIGQISSEVPQNLSASRPQDRQFILSSKKLLLSDSGFYLCAWSSRQPNQPQHFGDGTRLSIL.

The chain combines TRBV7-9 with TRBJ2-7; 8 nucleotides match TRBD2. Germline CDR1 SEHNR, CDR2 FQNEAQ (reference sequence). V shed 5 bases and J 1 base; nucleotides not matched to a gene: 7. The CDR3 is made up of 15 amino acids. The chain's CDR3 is CASSRGGGESYEQYF. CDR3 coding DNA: TGTGCCAGCAGCCGGGGGGGGGGAGAATCCTACGAGCAGTACTTC.

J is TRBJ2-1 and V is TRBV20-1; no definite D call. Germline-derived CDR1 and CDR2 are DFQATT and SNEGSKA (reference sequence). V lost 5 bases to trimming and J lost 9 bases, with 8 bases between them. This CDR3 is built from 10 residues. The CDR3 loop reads CSAPLVEQFF. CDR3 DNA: TGCAGTGCTCCACTCGTTGAGCAGTTCTTC.

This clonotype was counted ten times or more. The CDR3 DNA follows: TGTGCCAGCAGTTCCAGGGTCATGAACACTGAAGCTTTCTTT. This codes for CASSSRVMNTEAFF. The chain combines TRBV7-6 with TRBJ1-1; tentative D call: TRBD1 (5 bases). Germline V gene sequence: CDR1 SGHVS, CDR2 FNYEAQ. The CDR3 has 14 residues. With 6 bases removed from V and 0 bases from J, the gap between germline ends came to 11 bases. The full variable domain, completed using reference TRBV7-6 and TRBJ1-1, is GAGVSQSPRYKVTKRGQDVALRCDPISGHVSLYWYRQALGQGPEFLTYFNYEAQQDKSGLPNDRFSAERPEGSISTLTIQRTEQRDSAMYRCASSSRVMNTEAFFGQGTRLTVV.

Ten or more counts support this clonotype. CDR3 sequence: CASSYSPEETQYF. The DNA for the CDR3 is TGTGCCAGCAGTTACTCGCCAGAAGAGACCCAGTACTTC. V and J are TRBV6-2 or TRBV6-3 and TRBJ2-5; D is unresolved. V lost 0 bases and J lost 3, with 5 bases in between. The CDR3 length is 13 residues. Germline CDR1 MNHEY, CDR2 SVGEGT.

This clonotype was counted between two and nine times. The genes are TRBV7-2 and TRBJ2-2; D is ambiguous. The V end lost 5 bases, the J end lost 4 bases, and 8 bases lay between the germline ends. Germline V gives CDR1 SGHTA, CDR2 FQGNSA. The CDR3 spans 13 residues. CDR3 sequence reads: CASSPDGTGELFF. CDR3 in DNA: TGTGCCAGCAGCCCGGACGGCACCGGGGAGCTGTTTTTT.

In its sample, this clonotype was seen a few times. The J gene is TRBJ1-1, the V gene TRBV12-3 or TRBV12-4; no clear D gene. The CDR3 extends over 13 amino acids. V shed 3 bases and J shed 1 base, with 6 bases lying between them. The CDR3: CASSFRANTEAFF. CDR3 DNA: TGTGCCAGCAGTTTTCGGGCGAACACTGAAGCTTTCTTT.

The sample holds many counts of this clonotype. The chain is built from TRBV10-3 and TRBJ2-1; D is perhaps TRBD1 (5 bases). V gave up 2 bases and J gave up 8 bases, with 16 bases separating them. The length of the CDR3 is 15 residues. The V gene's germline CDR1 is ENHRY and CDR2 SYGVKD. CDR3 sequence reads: CAISEGQGRWDEQFF. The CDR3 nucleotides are TGTGCCATCAGTGAGGGGCAGGGAAGGTGGGATGAGCAGTTCTTC.

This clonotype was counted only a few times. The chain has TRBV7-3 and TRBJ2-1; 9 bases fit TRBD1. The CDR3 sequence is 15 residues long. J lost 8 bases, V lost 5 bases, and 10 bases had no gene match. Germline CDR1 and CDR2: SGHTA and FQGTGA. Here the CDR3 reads CASSPQGAPPDEQFF. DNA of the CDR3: TGTGCCAGCAGCCCACAGGGGGCGCCCCCGGATGAGCAGTTCTTC.

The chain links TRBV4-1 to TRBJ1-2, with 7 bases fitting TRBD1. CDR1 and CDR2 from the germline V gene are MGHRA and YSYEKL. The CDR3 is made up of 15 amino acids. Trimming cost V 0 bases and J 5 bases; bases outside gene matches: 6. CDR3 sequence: CASSQDNRDSYGYTF. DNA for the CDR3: TGCGCCAGCAGCCAAGACAACCGGGACAGTTATGGCTACACCTTC.

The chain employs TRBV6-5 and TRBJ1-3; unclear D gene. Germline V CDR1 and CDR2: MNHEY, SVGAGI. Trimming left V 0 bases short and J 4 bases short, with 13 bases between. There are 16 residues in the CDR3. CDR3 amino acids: CASSYSKDGGGNTIYF. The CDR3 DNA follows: TGTGCCAGCAGTTACTCGAAGGACGGCGGGGGAAACACCATATATTTT.

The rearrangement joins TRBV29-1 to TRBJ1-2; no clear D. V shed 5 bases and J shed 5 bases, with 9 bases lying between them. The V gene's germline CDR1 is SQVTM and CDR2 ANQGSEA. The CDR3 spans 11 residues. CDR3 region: CSVRVAYGYTF. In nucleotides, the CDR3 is TGCAGCGTTAGGGTAGCGTATGGCTACACCTTC.

CDR3 nucleotide sequence: TGTGCCAGTACCTTAACCCGGACAGCTGAAGCTTTCTTT. This encodes CASTLTRTAEAFF. The chain recombines TRBV19 with TRBJ1-1; a weak D match, TRBD1 (6 bases). Trimming pared 7 bases from V and 6 bases from J, leaving 15 bases between. From germline, CDR1 is LNHDA and CDR2 SQIVND (reference sequence). This CDR3 spans 13 amino acids.

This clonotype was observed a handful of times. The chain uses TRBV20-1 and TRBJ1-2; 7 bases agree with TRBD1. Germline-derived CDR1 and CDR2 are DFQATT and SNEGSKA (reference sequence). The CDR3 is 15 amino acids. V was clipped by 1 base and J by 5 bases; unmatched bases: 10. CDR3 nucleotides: TGCAGTGCTAGAGTGACCGGGACAGTTACGTATGGCTACACCTTC. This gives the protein CSARVTGTVTYGYTF.

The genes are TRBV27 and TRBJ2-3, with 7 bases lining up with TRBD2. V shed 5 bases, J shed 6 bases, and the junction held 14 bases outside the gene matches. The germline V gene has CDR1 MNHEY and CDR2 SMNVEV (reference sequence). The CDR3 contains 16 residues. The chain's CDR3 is CASSALGLDWADTQYF. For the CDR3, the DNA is TGTGCCAGCAGTGCGCTCGGACTAGATTGGGCCGATACGCAGTATTTT.

CDR3 nucleotides: TGTGCCAGCAGTTTAGCAGATGGACAAAAACTGTTTTTT. Encoded protein: CASSLADGQKLFF. The V call is TRBV12-3 or TRBV12-4, the J call TRBJ1-4; D uncertain. Trimming took off 0 bases at V and 9 bases at J, with 8 bases between the two ends. This CDR3 is 13 amino acids long.